The 28 T cell receptor beta chains below come from one sample, sequenced in a study of blood T cell repertoires in COVID-19. Profiled with immunoSEQ multiplex PCR; TCRdb holds only in-frame clones, not every one. This table has a few hundred thousand clones, around 85% appearing once. Sample: PBMCs or T cells enriched from blood (not recorded which). These receptors all stem from a man in his thirties or forties who had recovered from COVID-19.

The V gene is TRBV30, the J gene TRBJ2-3; TRBD1 agrees at 9 bases. Germline CDR1 is GTSNPN and CDR2 is SVGIG (reference sequence). Trimming took 3 bases from V and 1 from J; bases not matched to a gene: 8. This CDR3 region has 16 residues. The CDR3 protein is CAWRRVTGGRTDTQYF. DNA of the CDR3: TGTGCCTGGAGGCGGGTGACAGGGGGACGCACAGATACGCAGTATTTT.

The genes are TRBV18 and TRBJ1-2; TRBD1 might be the D (6 bases). The germline V gene has CDR1 KGHSH and CDR2 LQKENI. The CDR3 length is 13 residues. V shed 6 bases and J shed 7 bases, with 15 bases lying between them. CDR3 amino acids: CASSADRSSGYTF. In DNA form, the CDR3 reads TGTGCCAGCTCCGCTGACAGGTCGAGTGGCTACACCTTC. The full variable domain, in which reference TRBV18 and TRBJ1-2 provide the parts outside the CDR3, is NAGVMQNPRHLVRRRGQEARLRCSPMKGHSHVYWYRQLPEEGLKFMVYLQKENIIDESGMPKERFSAEFPKEGPSILRIQQVVRGDSAAYFCASSADRSSGYTFGSGTRLTVV.

V gene TRBV7-8 combines with J gene TRBJ2-7; no definite D call. Germline CDR1 SGHVS, CDR2 FQNEAQ. The V end was cut by 4 bases, the J end by 2 bases, with 15 bases between. The CDR3 totals 15 residues. As DNA, the CDR3 is TGTGCCAGCAGCTCCCCCGGGTATTTTACCTACGAGCAGTACTTC. Protein product: CASSSPGYFTYEQYF. Using reference TRBV7-8 and TRBJ2-7 for the parts outside the CDR3, the full variable domain is GAGVSQSPRYKVAKRGQDVALRCDPISGHVSLFWYQQALGQGPEFLTYFQNEAQLDKSGLPSDRFFAERPEGSVSTLKIQRTQQEDSAVYLCASSSPGYFTYEQYFGPGTRLTVT.

This clone has a single count. The chain carries TRBV19 and TRBJ1-2; TRBD1 matches at 11 bases. The germline CDR1 and CDR2 sequences are LNHDA and SQIVND (reference sequence). The CDR3 length is 12 residues. Germline trimming cut 10 bases from V and 8 bases from J; bases unmatched to any gene: 6. CDR3 sequence: CATRTGGKGYTF. In nucleotides, the CDR3 is TGTGCCACCCGGACAGGGGGCAAGGGCTACACCTTC.

This clone has just one count. The chain is built from TRBV13 and TRBJ2-3; TRBD1 agrees at 7 bases. Germline lookup yields CDR1 PRHDT and CDR2 FYEKMQ (reference sequence). The CDR3 consists of 13 residues. V was pared by 4 bases and J by 9 bases, with 7 bases of the junction left unmatched. The chain's CDR3 is CASSSRQGRTQYF. The CDR3 nucleotides read TGTGCCAGCAGCTCCCGACAGGGACGGACGCAGTATTTT.

The sample holds one count of this clone. The chain has TRBV7-2 and TRBJ1-5; tentative D call: TRBD1 (5 bases). V was cut by 0 bases and J by 9 bases, with 12 bases left in between. From germline, CDR1 is SGHTA and CDR2 FQGNSA. The CDR3 totals 14 residues. CDR3 amino acids: CASSLAQGRWPQHF. The DNA of the CDR3 is TGTGCCAGCAGCTTAGCGCAGGGTCGGTGGCCCCAGCATTTT.

V usage is TRBV5-1 and J usage is TRBJ2-7; 9 bases match TRBD1. The CDR3 extends over 14 amino acids. The germline V gene has CDR1 SGHRS and CDR2 YFSETQ. The V and J ends lost 4 bases and 6 bases, in that order; junction bases with no gene match: 8. The DNA for the CDR3 is TGCGCCAGCAGCCTACCGGACAGGGGTGGCGAGCAGTACTTC. Encoded protein: CASSLPDRGGEQYF.

The chain couples TRBV18 to TRBJ1-6; D uncertain. V was clipped by 6 bases and J by 0 bases, with 21 bases between them. Germline V gene data show CDR1 as KGHSH and CDR2 as LQKENI. The CDR3 is made up of 19 amino acids. The CDR3 is CASSPREGGLVSYNSPLHF. In DNA form, the CDR3 reads TGTGCCAGCTCCCCCAGAGAGGGAGGGCTGGTCTCCTATAATTCACCCCTCCACTTT.

The chain employs TRBV7-2 and TRBJ2-1; D perhaps matches TRBD2 (6 bases). Looked up from germline, CDR1 is SGHTA and CDR2 is FQGNSA. This CDR3 contains 15 residues. The ends were cut back, 6 bases at V and 0 bases at J, with 12 bases in the middle. The CDR3 nucleotides are TGTGCCAGCAGTAGGCGGGGAAACTCCTACAATGAGCAGTTCTTC. It is translated as CASSRRGNSYNEQFF.

The J gene is TRBJ2-7, the V gene TRBV6-2 or TRBV6-3, with 9 bases lining up with TRBD1. The CDR3 is 17 residues long. Germline V gene data show CDR1 as MNHEY and CDR2 as SVGEGT. Germline trimming cut 2 bases from V and 5 bases from J; bases unmatched to any gene: 13. CDR3 nucleotide sequence: TGTGCCAGCAGTTACCCTATCCCCGGGACAGGGTCCGACGAGCAGTACTTC. Its translation is CASSYPIPGTGSDEQYF.

The rearrangement joins TRBV9 to TRBJ1-6; 8 positions match TRBD1. J was trimmed by 7 bases and V by 4 bases; bases with no gene match: 13. CDR3 length: 17 amino acids. Germline CDR1 is SGDLS and CDR2 is YYNGEE. CDR3 DNA: TGTGCCAGCAGCCAGGGACAGGCCCCTATAAACAATTCACCCCTCCACTTT. As protein: CASSQGQAPINNSPLHF. Looking up the rest from reference TRBV9 and TRBJ1-6 gives the full variable domain: DSGVTQTPKHLITATGQRVTLRCSPRSGDLSVYWYQQSLDQGLQFLIQYYNGEERAKGNILERFSAQQFPDLHSELNLSSLELGDSALYFCASSQGQAPINNSPLHFGNGTRLTVT.

Only a few counts were recorded for this clone. The chain carries TRBV13 and TRBJ2-1, with 7 bases that match TRBD1. There are 18 residues in the CDR3. The germline CDR1 and CDR2 sequences are PRHDT and FYEKMQ (reference sequence). Trimming took 0 bases from V and 4 from J; bases not matched to a gene: 12. The CDR3 nucleotides read TGTGCCAGCAGCTTAGGCAGGATGTCGAGGGGGCTTTACAATGAGCAGTTCTTC. It codes for CASSLGRMSRGLYNEQFF.

This rearrangement joins TRBV6-5 to TRBJ1-1, with D unresolved. Germline V gene sequence: CDR1 MNHEY, CDR2 SVGAGI. The V gene lost 7 bases and the J gene lost 7 bases, with 19 bases spanning the gap. The CDR3 consists of 14 residues. In DNA form, the CDR3 reads TGTGCCAGCAAAGAACGCAGCCTAGGAAGTGAAGCTTTCTTT. Protein product: CASKERSLGSEAFF.

J is TRBJ1-1 and V is TRBV6-1, with no clear D. V was clipped by 3 bases and J by 3 bases, with 11 bases between them. The CDR3 spans 14 residues. The germline CDR1 and CDR2 sequences are MNHNS and SASEGT. The DNA of the CDR3 is TGTGCCAGCAGTGATGTATTCGGGGACACTGAAGCTTTCTTT. As protein: CASSDVFGDTEAFF.

The V gene is TRBV5-4, the J gene TRBJ1-6, with D uncertain. Germline V gene sequence: CDR1 SGHNT, CDR2 YYREEE (reference sequence). The CDR3 loop spans 15 amino acids. The V end was cut by 0 bases, the J end by 9 bases, with 13 bases between. This CDR3 is CASSLDAGLSSPLHF. DNA of the CDR3: TGTGCCAGCAGCTTGGATGCGGGATTATCTTCACCCCTCCACTTT.

V gene TRBV6-2 or TRBV6-3 combines with J gene TRBJ2-5, with D possibly TRBD1 on 7 matching bases. Trimming took 0 bases from V and 4 from J, leaving 18 bases between them. The germline gives CDR1 MNHEY, CDR2 SVGEGT. The CDR3 has 17 amino acids. CDR3 sequence: CASSYSRPQGGLETQYF. The CDR3 nucleotides are TGTGCCAGCAGTTACTCGAGACCCCAGGGGGGTCTAGAGACCCAGTACTTC.

Of note for this clone: A read error may account for a junction end that differs from germline. The CDR3 sequence: CASSEPGLNRDF. The CDR3 DNA reads as TGTGCCAGCAGTGAGCCGGGACTAAACAGGGACTTC. The chain is built from TRBV6-2 or TRBV6-3 and TRBJ2-4, with D perhaps matching TRBD2 (7 bases). Germline CDR1 reads MNHEY; CDR2 reads SVGEGT. The CDR3 spans 12 residues.

The chain combines TRBV4-1 with TRBJ2-5, with 9 positions matching TRBD2. V gave up 4 bases and J gave up 2 bases; unmatched junction bases: 5. This CDR3 is 15 amino acids long. Germline CDR1 and CDR2: MGHRA and YSYEKL. DNA for the CDR3: TGCGCCAGCAGCCTATCTAGCGGGGAGCAAGAGACCCAGTACTTC. It codes for CASSLSSGEQETQYF.

Here the CDR3 reads CASSPGTSGAQETQYF. The CDR3 coding sequence is TGCGCCAGCAGCCCGGGGACTAGCGGGGCCCAAGAGACCCAGTACTTC. J is TRBJ2-5 and V is TRBV5-1; 13 positions match TRBD2. Germline values: CDR1 SGHRS, CDR2 YFSETQ. This CDR3 is 16 amino acids long. V was pared by 4 bases and J by 1 base, with 4 bases of the junction left unmatched.

V gene TRBV27 combines with J gene TRBJ1-3; 8 bases align to TRBD1. Trimming took 3 bases from V and 1 from J; bases not matched to a gene: 8. Germline loops: CDR1 MNHEY, CDR2 SMNVEV (reference sequence). This CDR3 contains 17 residues. CDR3 DNA: TGTGCCAGCAGTTTGACAGGGGCCCTGAGTTCTGGAAACACCATATATTTT. Translating it yields CASSLTGALSSGNTIYF.

This clone was seen more than once but under ten times. The genes are TRBV3-1 (or the pseudogene TRBV3-2) and TRBJ2-3, with 7 positions matching TRBD1. The CDR3 covers 14 residues. Germline CDR1 is LGHDT and CDR2 is YNNKEL (reference sequence). V trimming: 4 bases; J trimming: 0 bases; junction bases outside the gene matches: 1. The CDR3 DNA is TGTGCCAGCAGCCCGGGACAGAGCACAGATACGCAGTATTTT. It translates to CASSPGQSTDTQYF.

This chain connects TRBV24-1 to TRBJ2-3; D ambiguous. V was clipped by 4 bases and J by 0 bases, with 10 bases between them. This CDR3 contains 15 residues. CDR1 and CDR2 from the germline V gene are KGHDR and SFDVKD. The CDR3 region is CATSDSAVSTDTQYF. The CDR3 DNA is TGTGCCACCAGTGACAGCGCTGTTAGCACAGATACGCAGTATTTT.

V is TRBV6-5 and J is TRBJ1-1, with D tentatively TRBD1 (5 bases). The germline CDR1 and CDR2 sequences are MNHEY and SVGAGI. Trimming pared 8 bases from V and 6 bases from J, leaving 19 bases between. This CDR3 contains 14 residues. The CDR3 nucleotides are TGTGCCAGCTTTCCGGGCAGGGTGGTTGCTGAAGCTTTCTTT. This sequence encodes CASFPGRVVAEAFF.

The rearrangement links TRBV7-2 to TRBJ2-7, with 9 bases identical to TRBD1. Germline lookup yields CDR1 SGHTA and CDR2 FQGNSA. The CDR3 contains 15 residues. J lost 3 bases, V lost 0 bases, and 3 bases had no gene match. The CDR3 protein is CASSLARGQGYEQYF. The CDR3 region has the DNA TGTGCCAGCAGCTTAGCGCGGGGACAGGGCTACGAGCAGTACTTC.

This clone was observed once. This chain uses TRBV15 with TRBJ2-5; maybe TRBD2 (6 bases). From germline, CDR1 is LNHNV and CDR2 YYDKDF (reference sequence). V lost 5 bases and J 7 bases, leaving 20 bases between the germline ends. The CDR3 runs to 15 residues. CDR3 sequence (DNA): TGTGCCACCAGCGACGGAGGGACGGTGCGGGGGACCCAGTACTTC. Amino acids: CATSDGGTVRGTQYF.

A few counts support this clone. Other DNA variants within this sample encode the same CDR3. The V call is TRBV9, the J call TRBJ2-7, with TRBD2 identical over 9 bases. V was clipped by 0 bases and J by 3 bases; unmatched bases: 4. The CDR3 runs 15 residues. Germline CDR1 is SGDLS and CDR2 is YYNGEE. This CDR3 reads CASSVAGSGGYEQYF. The CDR3 DNA is TGTGCCAGCAGCGTAGCGGGTAGCGGGGGCTACGAGCAGTACTTC.

This chain links TRBV12-3 or TRBV12-4 with TRBJ1-5, with D hard to call. This CDR3 has 13 residues. V was cut by 1 base and J by 6 bases, with 7 bases left in between. CDR3 protein: CASSLEEGQPQHF. Written as DNA, the CDR3 is TGTGCCAGCAGTTTAGAGGAGGGTCAGCCCCAGCATTTT.

The chain joins TRBV2 to TRBJ2-3, with 7 bases aligning to TRBD1. The length of the CDR3 is 16 residues. Germline lookup yields CDR1 SNHLY and CDR2 FYNNEI. With 3 bases clipped from V and 1 base from J, the junction kept 7 bases outside the gene matches. The CDR3 reads CASSDPTGFRTDTQYF. The CDR3 DNA reads as TGTGCCAGCAGTGACCCGACAGGGTTTCGCACAGATACGCAGTATTTT.